This T cell receptor beta chain originates from a study of blood T cell repertoires in COVID-19. Study in general: Sites in the United States, Italy and Spain provided acute and convalescent COVID-19 samples.

Trimming took 5 bases from V and 4 from J, leaving 9 bases between them. The CDR3 is made up of 13 amino acids. Assay: immunoSEQ multiplex PCR; the TCRdb copy retains only in-frame clones and omits some. The table has some 80,000 clones, approximately 80% seen once. This clone was found once. The clonotype comes from a man between 60 and 75 years old with active or convalescent COVID-19. The chain links TRBV12-3 or TRBV12-4 to TRBJ1-3, with D possibly being TRBD1 (6 bases). The sample comprised peripheral blood. The CDR3 DNA reads as TGTGCCAGCAGTCAGGGGTGGGGAAACACCATATATTTT. Encoded protein: CASSQGWGNTIYF.